This T cell receptor (beta chain) was observed in a study of cytomegalovirus exposure and HLA in healthy donors. Study-level findings and limits: A later analysis linked a missense variant in DCLRE1C to the trimming of TCR beta V and J genes.

With 60 Vbeta and 13 Jbeta primers, the PCR was carried out. Libraries were prepared by immunoSEQ multiplex PCR; TCRdb keeps only in-frame clonotypes and omits some of them. The table has 150,000 to 200,000 clones, 75% to 90% seen once; the top ten hold 0.9% to 1.2%. The V gene's germline CDR1 is SNHLY and CDR2 FYNNEI. This CDR3 contains 13 residues. Trimming removed 5 bases from V and 5 bases from J, with 12 bases in between. In regard to this clone: The antigen is not known.

Source material: PBMCs. The origin of this receptor is a boy younger than 10 in good health and CMV-seronegative. The chain couples TRBV2 to TRBJ1-2, with D hard to call. This CDR3 is CASSLASYYGYTF. CDR3 nucleotide sequence: TGTGCCAGCAGTTTGGCCAGTTATTATGGCTACACCTTC.